The T cell receptor (beta chain) described here comes from a study of OX40 agonist ivuxolimab in advanced cancers. On the study more broadly: Ivuxolimab was delivered to patients intravenously every 2 weeks at doses spanning 0.01 to 10 mg/kg.

TCRdb's table, derived via immunoSEQ multiplex PCR, lists solely in-frame clones and lacks some. The sample lists around 46,000 clones, 75% to 80% occurring once. V was cut by 3 bases and J by 4 bases, with 12 bases left in between. This CDR3 has 14 amino acids. Germline V lookup: CDR1 LNHNV, CDR2 YYDKDF (reference sequence). This sample comprised CD4+ or CD8+ T cells sorted from blood, obtained in a trial of the OX40 agonist ivuxolimab. This receptor was obtained from an adult with an advanced solid tumor such as melanoma, head and neck, liver or kidney cancer. This chain links TRBV15 with TRBJ2-5; TRBD1 might be the D (5 bases). The CDR3 DNA follows: TGTGCCACCAGCAGGCGGTCAGGGTCAGAGACCCAGTACTTC. Translation: CATSRRSGSETQYF.